This T cell receptor beta chain was sequenced during a study of blood T cells in healthy people across ages (dated by TCRdb to the mid-2010s). Background for the entire study: In model experiments, template switching captured roughly one uniquely barcoded TCR beta cDNA molecule for every two T cells. Age-related changes in TCR beta repertoire diversity were measured in the study by deep sequencing normalized with unique cDNA molecular identifiers. Donors were grouped into four age groups: young (average approximately 15 years), middle-aged (roughly 37), aged (roughly 67) and long-lived (less than 85). To avoid experimental bias, donors of different ages were randomly spread across the sequencing lanes. The study analyzed two additional independent replicas of 1 million unique cDNA reads from the same blood draw for two donors, one aged 18 to 30 and one aged 80 or older.

Results and caveats for the whole study, not just this receptor: Compared with the aged group, more naive CD4+ T cells, fewer expanded clones and increased TCR diversity were shown by the long-lived group, suggesting age selection. Because donor CMV infection status was unknown, age-related changes in expanded clonotypes were potentially confounded. As age increased, observed TCR beta diversity per million T cells dropped in a roughly linear way, and a significant reduction was already evident by age roughly 36. Estimates of total diversity based on one million sequenced T cells were considered lower bounds and underestimates. Because profiling used bulk unsorted PBMCs, naive and antigen-experienced compartments could not be compared conclusively. There was a strong correlation between observed TCR beta diversity and the percentage of naive T cells measured by flow cytometry.

There are many counts of this clonotype. Its antigen specificity is not known. No base-level quality is on record; no much larger clone is a single base apart. Systemically healthy Caucasian individuals from Russia, roughly 40 in total and aged about 6 to 95 years, were included as donors. Each donor gave 8.5 to 10 milliliters of peripheral blood, collected into EDTA-treated Vacutainer tubes. Ficoll-Paque density-gradient centrifugation was used to isolate PBMCs, with at least 6 million per sample. Total RNA was extracted from PBMCs with Trizol reagent, with at least 5 micrograms obtained per sample. For every donor, an aliquot of PBMCs went through flow cytometry to measure the percentages of naive CD45RAhigh/CD27high T cells. The germline V end is reduced by 6 bases and the J end by 1 base; junction bases left unmatched: 9. Spanning cysteine to phenylalanine, the CDR3 consists of 15 amino acids. Just the 45-base CDR3 DNA is kept, in frame starting at base 1. As encoded in the germline V gene, CDR1 is SQVTM while CDR2 is ANQGSEA.

Libraries were made using 5' RACE. Sequencing was performed on an Illumina HiSeq 2500. A second PCR of 7 to 11 cycles was performed with a sample-barcoded 5' primer and a J-beta primer mix. A template-switch 5' adaptor carrying 12 random nucleotides introduced a unique molecular identifier onto each TCR beta cDNA molecule. At least 2.5 million CDR3-containing paired-end reads were obtained from each sample. First-strand cDNA synthesis was performed from all RNA using the Mint cDNA synthesis kit, with priming by a TRBC-specific oligonucleotide. After uracil-DNA glycosylase treatment, a first 18-cycle PCR used universal primers M1SS and BC2_uni_R on all cDNA. Concerning the study's data processing: Each sample was normalized by randomly selecting 1 million high-quality reads, each carrying a distinct molecular identifier. Instead of being binned into consensus sequences, reads with shared molecular identifiers were discarded. CDR3 identification, clonotype clustering and error correction used MiTCR with a Q25 quality threshold and the strictest error-elimination algorithm. A nonparametric unseen species model with Euler transformation was used to estimate lower-bound total TCR beta diversity. The raw public data were reprocessed by TCRdb itself: fastp quality trimming at Q25, MiXCR clonotype calling, in-frame beta chains only. One record per CDR3 amino acid sequence lists the most common genes and DNA. TCRdb's processing, not the authors' own work, is the source of the V and J calls. Recorded for this sample are 1.5 million to 2 million distinct CDR3 sequences; roughly 28% of them occurred a single time. Roughly 8.2% of the sample belongs to the ten largest clones.

The receptor's source is a young woman in good health. The rearranged segments are TRBV29-1 and TRBJ1-1, with TRBD1 identical over 9 junction bases. The sample comprised blood. The CDR3 is CSVRGQGPGNTEAFF. The DNA reads TGCAGCGTCCGCGGACAGGGGCCGGGGAACACTGAAGCTTTCTTT.